These 27 T cell receptor beta chains were sequenced from one sample in a study of T cell responses to AZD1222 COVID-19 vaccine. Produced via immunoSEQ multiplex PCR; TCRdb's table is partial and in-frame only. The sample has 100,000 to 150,000 clones, approximately 90% seen once; the top ten hold less than 6%. The sequencing used peripheral blood, collected on day 0 of AZD1222 vaccination. The source is an adult in good health.

The J gene is TRBJ2-7, the V gene TRBV18; TRBD1 might be the D (6 bases). V was shortened by 4 bases and J by 2 bases, with 18 bases between the two germline ends. This CDR3 is 16 amino acids long. Germline CDR1 KGHSH, CDR2 LQKENI. CDR3 amino acids: CASSQGDPSGAYEQYF. The CDR3, as DNA: TGTGCCAGCTCACAGGGGGATCCCTCCGGAGCCTACGAGCAGTACTTC. Drawing the rest from reference TRBV18 and TRBJ2-7, the complete variable domain is NAGVMQNPRHLVRRRGQEARLRCSPMKGHSHVYWYRQLPEEGLKFMVYLQKENIIDESGMPKERFSAEFPKEGPSILRIQQVVRGDSAAYFCASSQGDPSGAYEQYFGPGTRLTVT.

The rearrangement uses TRBV4-1 and TRBJ2-1; TRBD1 is a possible D gene (6 bases). The CDR3 length is 13 residues. V was trimmed by 4 bases and J by 8 bases, leaving 12 bases between them. Germline lookup yields CDR1 MGHRA and CDR2 YSYEKL. The CDR3: CASSRSNRDEQFF. Here the CDR3 DNA reads TGCGCCAGCAGCCGATCGAACAGGGATGAGCAGTTCTTC.

This sequence joins TRBV2 and TRBJ2-1; D perhaps matches TRBD1 (5 bases). With 5 bases removed from V and 0 bases from J, the gap between germline ends came to 8 bases. This CDR3 comprises 14 residues. Germline V gene data show CDR1 as SNHLY and CDR2 as FYNNEI. CDR3: CASSRQSSYNEQFF. The CDR3 coding sequence is TGTGCCAGCAGTAGACAGAGCTCCTACAATGAGCAGTTCTTC.

This clone has ten or more counts. J is TRBJ1-1 and V is TRBV2; 9 bases line up with TRBD1. After removal of 6 bases from V and 8 bases from J, the junction contained 10 bases not matched to a gene. The germline CDR1 and CDR2 sequences are SNHLY and FYNNEI. The CDR3 totals 14 residues. The CDR3 bases are TGTGCCAGCAGCGAAAGGGCCGGACAGGGGGAAGCTTTCTTT. It is translated as CASSERAGQGEAFF.

This clone appeared a few times. The chain employs TRBV11-2 and TRBJ2-7; 9 bases align to TRBD1. CDR3 length: 14 residues. With 5 bases clipped from V and 4 bases from J, the junction kept 6 bases outside the gene matches. CDR1 is SGHAT, CDR2 FQNNGV, per germline. In DNA form, the CDR3 reads TGTGCCAGCAGCACGGGACAGGGTTTTTACGAGCAGTACTTC. The encoded protein is CASSTGQGFYEQYF.

The chain recombines TRBV13 with TRBJ2-7; no clear D. The CDR3 runs to 16 residues. Germline CDR1 and CDR2: PRHDT and FYEKMQ (reference sequence). Deletions cut 5 bases from V and 1 base from J, with 18 bases between. The CDR3: CASSLLPATTSYEQYF. Here the CDR3 DNA reads TGTGCCAGCAGCCTCCTACCGGCCACAACGTCCTACGAGCAGTACTTC.

This chain connects TRBV7-2 to TRBJ1-2; D may be TRBD1 (5 bases). CDR3 length: 13 amino acids. V was cut by 6 bases and J by 2 bases, with 10 bases left in between. Germline assignment: CDR1 SGHTA and CDR2 FQGNSA. CDR3 in DNA: TGTGCCAGCAGTTCGGGACGGAACTATGGCTACACCTTC. It codes for CASSSGRNYGYTF.

V and J are TRBV15 and TRBJ1-3; the D gene is possibly TRBD1 (5 bases). Trimming pared 3 bases from V and 0 bases from J, leaving 9 bases between. Germline CDR1 and CDR2: LNHNV and YYDKDF (reference sequence). CDR3 length: 15 residues. The CDR3 region is CATSSLGVSGNTIYF. As DNA, the CDR3 is TGTGCCACCAGCAGCTTAGGGGTCTCTGGAAACACCATATATTTT.

The chain uses TRBV7-2 and TRBJ2-1, with TRBD2 matching 8 bases. Germline V lookup: CDR1 SGHTA, CDR2 FQGNSA. This CDR3 is 13 amino acids long. V dropped 1 base and J dropped 7; count of bases not matched to a gene: 0. In nucleotides, the CDR3 is TGTGCCAGCAGCTTAGGACTAGCGAATGAGCAGTTCTTC. It specifies CASSLGLANEQFF.

The gene calls are TRBV27 and TRBJ2-3; 13 bases agree with TRBD2. Germline V gene lookup returns CDR1 MNHEY and CDR2 SMNVEV (reference sequence). The V gene end was trimmed by 8 bases and the J gene end by 13 bases; junction bases not matched to a gene: 9. The CDR3 length is 13 residues. CDR3 protein: CASQGTSGNLEYF. CDR3 in DNA: TGTGCCAGCCAAGGGACTAGCGGGAACCTAGAGTATTTT.

V usage is TRBV6-1 and J usage is TRBJ1-2, with unresolved D. CDR3 length: 15 residues. CDR1 MNHNS and CDR2 SASEGT come from the germline V gene. V was clipped by 0 bases and J by 4 bases, with 12 bases between them. CDR3 nucleotides: TGTGCCAGCAGTGAAGCGCTCTGGGCCCCCTATGGCTACACCTTC. Its protein product is CASSEALWAPYGYTF.

This clone appeared a few times. The chain uses TRBV5-6 and TRBJ2-5; no reliable D call. Trimming took 0 bases from V and 5 from J, leaving 8 bases between them. CDR1 and CDR2 (germline): SGHDT, YYEEEE. This CDR3 has 13 residues. CDR3 in amino acids: CASSLVGFETQYF. The CDR3 nucleotides read TGTGCCAGCAGCTTGGTTGGTTTCGAGACCCAGTACTTC.

The rearrangement joins TRBV19 to TRBJ1-6; TRBD1 is a possible D gene (6 bases). Germline lookup yields CDR1 LNHDA and CDR2 SQIVND (reference sequence). This CDR3 contains 14 residues. Trimming pared 6 bases from V and 7 bases from J, leaving 13 bases between. CDR3 in amino acids: CASSRNTGNSPLHF. Here the CDR3 DNA reads TGTGCCAGTAGCCGCAACACAGGGAATTCACCCCTCCACTTT.

V usage is TRBV29-1 and J usage is TRBJ2-7; maybe TRBD1 (5 bases). Per germline, CDR1 SQVTM and CDR2 ANQGSEA. Trimming cost V 1 base and J 0 bases, with 7 bases left between them. This CDR3 comprises 13 residues. The CDR3: CSVEAGNSYEQYF. CDR3 DNA sequence: TGCAGCGTTGAAGCAGGGAACTCCTACGAGCAGTACTTC.

This chain links TRBV28 with TRBJ1-1; the D is unclear. This CDR3 has 12 residues. Germline V gene data show CDR1 as MDHEN and CDR2 as SYDVKM. The CDR3 bases are TGTGAGACCCGGTCAGGAAACACTGAAGCTTTCTTT. It specifies CETRSGNTEAFF.

V and J are TRBV9 and TRBJ2-1, with 9 bases lining up with TRBD2. V dropped 3 bases and J dropped 4; count of bases not matched to a gene: 5. Germline CDR1 reads SGDLS; CDR2 reads YYNGEE. CDR3 length: 15 residues. DNA for the CDR3: TGTGCCAGCAGCGCACTAGCGGGCTATTACAATGAGCAGTTCTTC. As protein: CASSALAGYYNEQFF.

The table lists this clone with a count of one. The CDR3 DNA is TGTGCCAGCAGCGTGCCCCCTAATGAAAAACTGTTTTTT. As protein: CASSVPPNEKLFF. The chain couples TRBV7-2 to TRBJ1-4; D not certain. Germline values: CDR1 SGHTA, CDR2 FQGNSA. This CDR3 contains 13 residues. Deletions cut 5 bases from V and 3 bases from J, with 7 bases between.

The chain is built from TRBV12-2 and TRBJ1-5; no DNA check was done on the table's D call, TRBD1. TRBV12-2 is labeled a pseudogene. The CDR3 consists of 19 residues. In DNA, the CDR3 is TGTGCAAGTCGCTTTGAGGGACGTTTTGGACAGGGGCCTCATCAGCCCCAGCATTTT. Translated: CASRFEGRFGQGPHQPQHF.

This clone showed up just once. No conserved phenylalanine or tryptophan ends this CDR3, so it is likely a read error. It is unclear where the CDR3 begins or ends on the DNA, so no DNA is shown, and the CDR3 is as TCRdb lists it. The chain combines TRBV6-1 with TRBJ1-1; TRBD1 is taken as the D call from the table, unchecked against the DNA. Germline values: CDR1 MNHNS, CDR2 SASEGT. Termini included, the CDR3 measures 15 amino acids. The chain's CDR3 is CASSEARRTGVSVPL.

This chain connects TRBV28 to TRBJ2-7; 8 nucleotides match TRBD1. Germline CDR1 reads MDHEN; CDR2 reads SYDVKM. After removal of 4 bases from V and 2 bases from J, the junction contained 13 bases not matched to a gene. The CDR3 is 17 amino acids. The CDR3 protein is CASSSWQGQEKPYEQYF. In nucleotides, the CDR3 is TGTGCCAGCAGTTCATGGCAGGGACAGGAAAAACCCTACGAGCAGTACTTC.

This sequence joins TRBV6-4 and TRBJ2-2; possibly TRBD1 or TRBD2 for D (5 bases each). CDR1 MRHNA and CDR2 SNTAGT come from the germline V gene. The ends were cut back, 0 bases at V and 3 bases at J, with 8 bases in the middle. CDR3 size: 15 residues. The CDR3 region is CASSDSQGDTGELFF. In DNA, the CDR3 is TGTGCCAGCAGTGACTCCCAGGGAGACACCGGGGAGCTGTTTTTT.

The gene calls are TRBV7-9 and TRBJ2-1; no clear D gene. This CDR3 spans 15 amino acids. Germline assignment: CDR1 SEHNR and CDR2 FQNEAQ (reference sequence). The germline V and J ends were trimmed by 3 bases and 7 bases, with 16 bases remaining between them. CDR3 nucleotide sequence: TGTGCCAGCAGCTTGACTTCAGTTAGGTCGAATGAGCAGTTCTTC. The encoded protein is CASSLTSVRSNEQFF.

The chain uses TRBV29-1 and TRBJ2-1, with a tentative D call TRBD1 (6 bases). This CDR3 has 14 residues. V was trimmed by 2 bases and J by 2 bases, leaving 10 bases between them. Germline V lookup: CDR1 SQVTM, CDR2 ANQGSEA. The chain's CDR3 is CSVEKGDTYNEQFF. CDR3 nucleotide sequence: TGCAGCGTTGAAAAAGGGGACACCTACAATGAGCAGTTCTTC.

For this clone: Mismatch with germline at one junction end may stem from a read error. The rearrangement links TRBV7-7 to TRBJ1-3, with no clear D. Per the germline V gene, CDR1 is SSHAT and CDR2 is FNYEAQ (reference sequence). This CDR3 has 16 amino acids. The CDR3 coding sequence is TGTGCTAGCAGCCACAATACCCTGTCCTCTGGAAACACCATATATTTT. Translating it yields CASSHNTLSSGNTIYF.

As DNA, the CDR3 is TGTGCCAGCAGTGAACTGGGACAGGGAGGGAGTCAGCCCCAGCATTTT. Translation: CASSELGQGGSQPQHF. The chain is built from TRBV2 and TRBJ1-5, with 9 nucleotides matching TRBD1. V lost 2 bases to trimming and J lost 6 bases; unmatched junction nucleotides: 8. The length of the CDR3 is 16 residues. Germline V gives CDR1 SNHLY, CDR2 FYNNEI. Based on the CDR3 plus reference TRBV2 and TRBJ1-5, the full variable domain is EPEVTQTPSHQVTQMGQEVILRCVPISNHLYFYWYRQILGQKVEFLVSFYNNEISEKSEIFDDQFSVERPDGSNFTLKIRSTKLEDSAMYFCASSELGQGGSQPQHFGDGTRLSIL.

The chain recombines TRBV5-6 with TRBJ1-5; no clear D. Germline V gives CDR1 SGHDT, CDR2 YYEEEE. Trimming left V 2 bases short and J 3 bases short, with 9 bases between. This CDR3 spans 14 amino acids. The CDR3 region has the DNA TGTGCCAGCAGCTTCGGGCAGTACAATCAGCCCCAGCATTTT. Translated: CASSFGQYNQPQHF.

The chain couples TRBV12-3 or TRBV12-4 to TRBJ1-2, with 7 bases aligning to TRBD1. CDR3 size: 12 residues. V shed 6 bases and J 6 bases; nucleotides not matched to a gene: 4. CDR3 sequence (DNA): TGTGCCAGCAGGGCCGGGACAGATGGCTACACCTTC. Encoded protein: CASRAGTDGYTF.